Following are 2 T cell receptor beta chains from one sample sequenced in a study of blood T cells in healthy people across ages. PCR was performed a second time for roughly 6 to 12 cycles using a sample-barcoded 5' primer and a J-beta primer mix. TCRdb reprocessed the 5' RACE reads with MiXCR, giving one entry per CDR3 protein. The table includes some 800,000 distinct CDR3 sequences, 25% detected once. This same sample was also part of a study on T cells of mothers and their children.

Sequenced material: blood. These receptors originate from a boy under 18 in good health.

This clonotype was observed a handful of times. The chain recombines TRBV6-6 with TRBJ2-3; weak D call: TRBD1 (5 bases). The length of the CDR3 is 15 residues. The germline CDR1 and CDR2 sequences are MNHNY and SVGAGI (reference sequence). V lost 2 bases to trimming and J lost 2 bases, with 11 bases between them. The DNA of the CDR3 is TGTGCCAGCAGTTACGTAGGCAGGGCCACAGATACGCAGTATTTT. As protein: CASSYVGRATDTQYF.

This clonotype has just a few counts. V gene TRBV4-1 combines with J gene TRBJ2-5, with D unclear. Germline V gene sequence: CDR1 MGHRA, CDR2 YSYEKL. V was shortened by 0 bases and J by 2 bases, with 10 bases between the two germline ends. This CDR3 has 15 amino acids. DNA of the CDR3: TGCGCCAGCAGCCAAGAGTCGGCAGTTCAAGAGACCCAGTACTTC. Its protein is CASSQESAVQETQYF.